Presented here are 25 T cell receptor beta chains from one specimen sequenced in a study of T-cell reconstitution after alpha-beta-depleted transplantation in children (dated by TCRdb to 2016 to 2018). The method was PCR. Reads for this sample came from an Illumina HiSeq 2500. TCR libraries were prepared with molecular barcoding, using unique molecular identifiers to normalize TCRbeta repertoire quantification. The public reads were reanalyzed by TCRdb: fastp trimming at Q25, MiXCR alignment, in-frame beta chains only. Entries that share a CDR3 protein sequence are merged under the most common genes and DNA. The table for this sample lists about 510,000 distinct CDR3 sequences; approximately 10% of them were counted only once. The ten largest clones add up to 12% to 15% of the sample. The treatment or condition label on this specimen signifies: allogeneic hematopoietic cell transplantation with graft depleted of TCRalphabeta T cells and CD19 B cells.

The sample was PBMCs, mostly from graft donor cells, taken 180 days after TCRalphabeta/CD19-depleted stem cell transplant. The receptors were gathered from a female patient younger than 10 who had a stem cell transplant for aplastic anemia, so the T cells may come from the graft donor.

V gene TRBV11-2 combines with J gene TRBJ1-6, with 7 bases matching TRBD1. CDR3 size: 16 residues. Per the germline V gene, CDR1 is SGHAT and CDR2 is FQNNGV. V shed 2 bases and J 3 bases; nucleotides not matched to a gene: 4. The CDR3 DNA is TGTGCCAGCAGCTTAACAGGGGAACTCTATAATTCACCCCTCCACTTT. It codes for CASSLTGELYNSPLHF.

This sequence joins TRBV6-2 or TRBV6-3 and TRBJ1-2; 8 bases map to TRBD1. CDR1 and CDR2 (germline): MNHEY, SVGEGT. Trimming removed 7 bases from V and 1 base from J; junction bases left unmatched: 14. There are 17 residues in the CDR3. CDR3 nucleotide sequence: TGTGCCAGCAAGTGGAAGTTTGGACAGGGCCTTAACTATGGCTACACCTTC. The encoded protein is CASKWKFGQGLNYGYTF.

This clonotype was counted a few times. V gene TRBV9 combines with J gene TRBJ1-1, with 9 bases lining up with TRBD1. CDR3 length: 18 residues. After removal of 0 bases from V and 3 bases from J, the junction contained 12 bases not matched to a gene. CDR1 and CDR2 (germline): SGDLS, YYNGEE. CDR3 in amino acids: CASSVVPPGQGKYTEAFF. CDR3 DNA sequence: TGTGCCAGCAGCGTAGTCCCCCCGGGACAGGGTAAATACACTGAAGCTTTCTTT.

V and J are TRBV20-1 and TRBJ2-5; 14 nucleotides agree with TRBD2. Per germline, CDR1 DFQATT and CDR2 SNEGSKA (reference sequence). V gave up 5 bases and J gave up 5 bases; unmatched junction bases: 7. This CDR3 spans 15 amino acids. In DNA, the CDR3 is TGCAGTGCTCCGACTAGCGGGAGGGCCCGTGAGACCCAGTACTTC. Its protein is CSAPTSGRARETQYF.

This clonotype was observed a few times. V usage is TRBV27 and J usage is TRBJ1-5; possible D gene TRBD1, 5 bases. V was cut by 5 bases and J by 7 bases, with 21 bases left in between. Germline CDR1 is MNHEY and CDR2 is SMNVEV (reference sequence). CDR3 length equals 16 residues. CDR3 sequence (DNA): TGTGCCAGCAGTCCCCTATCTCCTCAGGGCGAACAGCCCCAGCATTTT. This encodes CASSPLSPQGEQPQHF.

In this sample, this clonotype turned up a few times. CDR3 nucleotides: TGCAGTGCTAGTCTAGGCGGGAGGGGGGTTTCCTACAATGAGCAGTTCTTC. The encoded protein is CSASLGGRGVSYNEQFF. The chain couples TRBV20-1 to TRBJ2-1; 9 bases are a match to TRBD2. Germline CDR1 and CDR2: DFQATT and SNEGSKA (reference sequence). CDR3 length: 17 residues. V lost 3 bases, J lost 1 base, and 10 bases stayed unmatched.

Only a few counts were recorded for this clonotype. This rearrangement joins TRBV5-1 to TRBJ2-3, with D perhaps matching TRBD2 (6 bases). The CDR3 covers 16 residues. Germline CDR1 and CDR2: SGHRS and YFSETQ. V dropped 2 bases and J dropped 2 bases, with 15 bases sitting between them. CDR3 nucleotides: TGCGCCAGCAGCTTACTAGCCCCTAACCCCACAGATACGCAGTATTTT. This codes for CASSLLAPNPTDTQYF. Full variable domain (missing parts from reference TRBV5-1 and TRBJ2-3): KAGVTQTPRYLIKTRGQQVTLSCSPISGHRSVSWYQQTPGQGLQFLFEYFSETQRNKGNFPGRFSGRQFSNSRSEMNVSTLELGDSALYLCASSLLAPNPTDTQYFGPGTRLTVL.

CDR3 DNA sequence: TGTGCCAGCAGCCCGCTCGGGGGCGTCTATGGCTACACCTTC. Translating it yields CASSPLGGVYGYTF. This chain links TRBV7-9 with TRBJ1-2; possibly TRBD1 for D (6 bases). Trimming cost V 5 bases and J 4 bases, with 14 bases left between them. The CDR3 runs 14 residues. CDR1 is SEHNR and CDR2 is FQNEAQ in the germline V gene (reference sequence).

J is TRBJ2-1 and V is TRBV11-3, with 14 bases aligning to TRBD2. V lost 3 bases to trimming and J lost 10 bases; unmatched junction nucleotides: 5. From germline, CDR1 is SGHNT and CDR2 YENEEA. This CDR3 is built from 15 residues. The CDR3 DNA reads as TGTGCCAGCAGCTTTGGACTAGCGGGAGGCCGCGAGCAGTTCTTC. Translation: CASSFGLAGGREQFF.

This clonotype was counted only a few times. The chain uses TRBV5-1 and TRBJ2-5; maybe TRBD2 (6 bases). The CDR3 contains 18 residues. The V and J ends lost 0 bases and 3 bases respectively, with 21 bases between them. Germline V gene lookup returns CDR1 SGHRS and CDR2 YFSETQ. The CDR3 DNA reads as TGCGCCAGCAGCTTGGTGGGGGTTAGCGGCACCGCCGAAGAGACCCAGTACTTC. It specifies CASSLVGVSGTAEETQYF. Full variable domain (outside the CDR3, taken from reference TRBV5-1 and TRBJ2-5): KAGVTQTPRYLIKTRGQQVTLSCSPISGHRSVSWYQQTPGQGLQFLFEYFSETQRNKGNFPGRFSGRQFSNSRSEMNVSTLELGDSALYLCASSLVGVSGTAEETQYFGPGTRLLVL.

This clonotype showed up just a few times. The chain uses TRBV7-2 and TRBJ2-5; perhaps D is TRBD1 or TRBD2 (5 bases each). In germline, CDR1 is SGHTA, CDR2 FQGNSA. The V end lost 0 bases, the J end lost 4 bases, and 18 bases lay between the germline ends. The CDR3 contains 17 residues. CDR3 sequence reads: CASSLAGGRGRGETQYF. In DNA form, the CDR3 reads TGTGCCAGCAGCTTAGCTGGGGGTAGAGGGAGAGGAGAGACCCAGTACTTC.

This clonotype was counted ten times or more. The chain uses TRBV10-1 and TRBJ2-1; the match to TRBD2 covers 8 bases. The CDR3 runs 14 residues. Germline-derived CDR1 and CDR2 are WNHNN and SYGVQD (reference sequence). After removal of 7 bases from V and 7 bases from J, the junction contained 9 bases not matched to a gene. CDR3: CASTPGSGSNEQFF. DNA for the CDR3: TGCGCCAGCACCCCGGGGAGCGGGAGTAATGAGCAGTTCTTC.

This clonotype occurred many times. The J gene is TRBJ2-7, the V gene TRBV12-3 or TRBV12-4; TRBD1 matches 11 bases. There are 13 residues in the CDR3. With 6 bases clipped from V and 3 bases from J, the junction kept 1 base outside the gene matches. The CDR3 coding sequence is TGTGCCAGCAGGGGACAGGGGGACTACGAGCAGTACTTC. Protein sequence: CASRGQGDYEQYF.

In its sample, this clonotype was seen a few times. The J gene is TRBJ2-7, the V gene TRBV7-2, with 11 nucleotides matching TRBD1. V trimming: 0 bases; J trimming: 7 bases; junction bases outside the gene matches: 14. This CDR3 spans 18 amino acids. Germline CDR1 SGHTA, CDR2 FQGNSA. CDR3 sequence reads: CASSLAGPGGWDRGEQYF. The CDR3 DNA reads as TGTGCCAGCAGCTTAGCGGGACCCGGCGGTTGGGACAGGGGGGAGCAGTACTTC.

The chain joins TRBV6-1 to TRBJ2-1; 8 bases agree with TRBD2. Germline V lookup: CDR1 MNHNS, CDR2 SASEGT. This CDR3 spans 15 amino acids. After removal of 6 bases from V and 1 base from J, the junction contained 5 bases not matched to a gene. As DNA, the CDR3 is TGTGCCAGCAGAGAGAGCGGGAGTTCCTACAATGAGCAGTTCTTC. Translation gives CASRESGSSYNEQFF.

This clonotype occurred a few times. The V gene is TRBV28, the J gene TRBJ2-2; D might be TRBD2 (7 bases). V was clipped by 5 bases and J by 3 bases, with 19 bases between them. This CDR3 contains 17 residues. Germline V CDR1 and CDR2: MDHEN, SYDVKM. The CDR3 coding sequence is TGTGCCAGCAGTCTCCCCGCAGGGGCGGGAGACACCGGGGAGCTGTTTTTT. This codes for CASSLPAGAGDTGELFF.

The chain carries TRBV24-1 and TRBJ1-5; 7 bases align to TRBD1. The V segment lost 1 base and the J segment 0 bases; nucleotides outside the gene matches: 8. Germline-derived CDR1 and CDR2 are KGHDR and SFDVKD. CDR3 size: 18 residues. In nucleotides, the CDR3 is TGTGCCACCAGTGATTTCTTCAGGGGGGACTATAGCAATCAGCCCCAGCATTTT. Translated, it gives CATSDFFRGDYSNQPQHF.

This clonotype came up a few times. V and J are TRBV29-1 and TRBJ1-1, with 12 positions matching TRBD1. The CDR3 is 17 amino acids. In germline, CDR1 is SQVTM, CDR2 ANQGSEA. V shed 3 bases and J 0 bases; nucleotides not matched to a gene: 8. The CDR3 coding sequence is TGCAGCGTTGATGGGGACAGGGGGCTGTTCATGAACACTGAAGCTTTCTTT. Translating it yields CSVDGDRGLFMNTEAFF.

This clonotype came up a few times. The chain recombines TRBV19 with TRBJ2-2; D is unresolved. The CDR3 contains 12 residues. Germline V lookup: CDR1 LNHDA, CDR2 SQIVND (reference sequence). Trimming took off 3 bases at V and 6 bases at J, with 5 bases between the two ends. CDR3 nucleotide sequence: TGTGCCAGTAGTATTATAGCCGGGGAGCTGTTTTTT. This codes for CASSIIAGELFF.

This chain connects TRBV20-1 to TRBJ2-7; 11 bases line up with TRBD2. V shed 6 bases and J 5 bases; nucleotides not matched to a gene: 18. This CDR3 has 17 amino acids. From germline, CDR1 is DFQATT and CDR2 SNEGSKA (reference sequence). CDR3 sequence (DNA): TGCAGTGCCCCCCCAGCTAGCGGGAGGCGAGGGTTGAACGAGCAGTACGTC. It encodes CSAPPASGRRGLNEQYV.

This clonotype showed up just a few times. This chain connects TRBV12-3 or TRBV12-4 to TRBJ2-3; TRBD2 matches 10 bases. The CDR3 consists of 15 residues. With 5 bases clipped from V and 2 bases from J, the junction kept 4 bases outside the gene matches. The CDR3 DNA reads as TGTGCCAGCAGTCGACTAGCGGGCCCCACAGATACGCAGTATTTT. It translates to CASSRLAGPTDTQYF.

There are a few counts of this clonotype. This chain uses TRBV29-1 with TRBJ2-1; 12 nucleotides align to TRBD1. The germline CDR1 and CDR2 sequences are SQVTM and ANQGSEA. This CDR3 has 14 residues. V lost 8 bases to trimming and J lost 9 bases; unmatched junction nucleotides: 11. In DNA form, the CDR3 reads TGCAGCAGTACCGGGACAGGGGGCGCGGGTGAGCAGTTCTTC. Encoded protein: CSSTGTGGAGEQFF.

This clonotype was detected ten times or more. This sequence joins TRBV20-1 and TRBJ2-2; tentatively, D is TRBD1 (5 bases). Per germline, CDR1 DFQATT and CDR2 SNEGSKA (reference sequence). There are 14 residues in the CDR3. V was trimmed by 2 bases and J by 5 bases, leaving 12 bases between them. CDR3 sequence: CSARQGLRTGELFF. The CDR3 DNA reads TGCAGTGCTAGACAGGGTTTGAGGACCGGGGAGCTGTTTTTT.

There are a few counts of this clonotype. The chain is built from TRBV5-1 and TRBJ2-7; tentative D call: TRBD1 (6 bases). The CDR3 loop spans 13 amino acids. Per the germline V gene, CDR1 is SGHRS and CDR2 is YFSETQ. V was pared by 0 bases and J by 7 bases, with 11 bases between. The CDR3 nucleotides read TGCGCCAGCAGCTTGGACAGGGTGGGTGAGCAGTACTTC. Amino acids: CASSLDRVGEQYF.

This chain uses TRBV10-3 with TRBJ2-3, with 11 bases that match TRBD2. J was trimmed by 2 bases and V by 3 bases; bases with no gene match: 7. From germline, CDR1 is ENHRY and CDR2 SYGVKD. This CDR3 region has 17 residues. CDR3 region: CAISEIRLAGNTDTQYF. CDR3 coding DNA: TGTGCCATCAGTGAAATTCGACTAGCGGGGAACACAGATACGCAGTATTTT.